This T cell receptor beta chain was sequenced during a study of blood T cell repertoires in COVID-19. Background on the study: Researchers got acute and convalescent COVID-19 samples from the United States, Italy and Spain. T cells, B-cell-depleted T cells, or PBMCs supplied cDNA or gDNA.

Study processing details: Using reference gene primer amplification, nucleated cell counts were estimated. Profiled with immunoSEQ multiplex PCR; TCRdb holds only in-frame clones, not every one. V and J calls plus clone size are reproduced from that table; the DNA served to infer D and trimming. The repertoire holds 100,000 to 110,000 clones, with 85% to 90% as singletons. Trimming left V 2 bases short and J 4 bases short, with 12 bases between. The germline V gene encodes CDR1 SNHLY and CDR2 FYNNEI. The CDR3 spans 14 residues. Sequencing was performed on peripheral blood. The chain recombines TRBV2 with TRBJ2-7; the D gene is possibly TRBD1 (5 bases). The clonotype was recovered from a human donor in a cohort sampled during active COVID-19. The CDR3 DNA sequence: TGTGCCAGCAGTGAACAAGGGGTCGGGTACGAGCAGTACTTC. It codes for CASSEQGVGYEQYF.